This T cell receptor (beta chain) emerged from a study of Ad26.COV2.S vaccination and SARS-CoV-2 variants. The CDR3 contains 14 residues. Germline V gene data show CDR1 as DFQATT and CDR2 as SNEGSKA (reference sequence). The trim removed 3 bases at V and 4 bases at J, leaving 4 bases unmatched. Stated treatment: about 20 received Ad26.COV2.S at low or high dose, single or two shots; 5 received placebo; per-sample allocation not given. Sampling happened 63 days after the first vaccine or placebo injection. Produced via immunoSEQ multiplex PCR; TCRdb's table is partial and in-frame only. This table has around 500,000 clones, about 89% appearing once.

This receptor was identified in a person between 18 and 65 years old who received the Ad26.COV2.S COVID-19 vaccine or a placebo. This material consisted of peripheral blood, taken in a trial of Ad26.COV2.S vaccine versus placebo. The V call is TRBV20-1, the J call TRBJ2-4, with 9 bases that match TRBD1. In DNA form, the CDR3 reads TGCAGTGCTAGTTACAGGGGGCAGAAAAACATTCAGTACTTC. Residues: CSASYRGQKNIQYF.